The 26 T cell receptor beta chains reported below all come from one sample, sequenced in a study of blood T cell repertoires in COVID-19. Data came from immunoSEQ multiplex PCR; TCRdb stores just in-frame clones and leaves some out. The sample holds more than 300,000 clones, more than 85% seen once. Material: PBMCs or T cells enriched from blood (not recorded which). These receptors were obtained from a woman between 40 and 50 years old who had been exposed to COVID-19.

The V call is TRBV10-2, the J call TRBJ2-3; D unresolved. The CDR3 is made up of 11 amino acids. Germline V lookup: CDR1 WSHSY, CDR2 SAAADI. The V gene lost 5 bases and the J gene lost 6 bases, with 6 bases spanning the gap. CDR3 sequence reads: CASSPRDTQYF. The CDR3 nucleotides are TGCGCCAGCAGTCCTCGGGATACGCAGTATTTT.

The V and J genes are TRBV7-8 and TRBJ2-5; D call uncertain. This CDR3 region has 13 residues. Trimming shortened V by 5 bases and J by 4 bases, and 11 bases separated the two germline ends. Looked up from germline, CDR1 is SGHVS and CDR2 is FQNEAQ. CDR3 sequence reads: CASSQRARETQYF. The DNA for the CDR3 is TGTGCCAGCAGCCAGAGAGCTCGAGAGACCCAGTACTTC.

This chain links TRBV11-2 with TRBJ1-2; 9 nucleotides match TRBD1. This CDR3 is 17 amino acids long. CDR1 SGHAT and CDR2 FQNNGV come from the germline V gene. The V segment lost 5 bases and the J segment 6 bases; nucleotides outside the gene matches: 16. The DNA for the CDR3 is TGTGCCAGCAGCCCAGGACAGGGGACCCGCGGGAGAGATGGCTACACCTTC. Its translation is CASSPGQGTRGRDGYTF.

The CDR3 is CASSLLQGSYEQYF. Written as DNA, the CDR3 is TGCGCCAGCAGCTTGTTACAGGGCTCCTACGAGCAGTACTTC. This chain joins TRBV5-1 and TRBJ2-7; a possible D gene is TRBD1 (6 bases). The V end was cut by 1 base, the J end by 0 bases, with 8 bases between. Germline V gene lookup returns CDR1 SGHRS and CDR2 YFSETQ. The CDR3 consists of 14 residues. The variable domain in full, with the rest retrieved from reference TRBV5-1 and TRBJ2-7, is KAGVTQTPRYLIKTRGQQVTLSCSPISGHRSVSWYQQTPGQGLQFLFEYFSETQRNKGNFPGRFSGRQFSNSRSEMNVSTLELGDSALYLCASSLLQGSYEQYFGPGTRLTVT.

The chain employs TRBV30 and TRBJ1-2; possibly TRBD1 for D (5 bases). The V gene lost 3 bases and the J gene lost 5 bases, with 13 bases spanning the gap. Germline CDR1 reads GTSNPN; CDR2 reads SVGIG (reference sequence). There are 13 residues in the CDR3. The CDR3 sequence: CAWSPWGQYGYTF. The CDR3 DNA sequence: TGTGCCTGGAGCCCTTGGGGCCAGTATGGCTACACCTTC.

The chain links TRBV12-3 or TRBV12-4 to TRBJ1-2; 9 positions agree with TRBD1. The V segment lost 6 bases and the J segment 3 bases; nucleotides outside the gene matches: 2. This CDR3 region has 13 residues. The CDR3 is CASRGDRDYGYTF. In DNA, the CDR3 is TGTGCCAGCAGGGGGGACAGGGACTATGGCTACACCTTC.

The chain combines TRBV5-5 with TRBJ1-2; 9 bases fit TRBD1. The CDR3 sequence is 15 residues long. Losses at the gene ends were 6 bases for V and 6 bases for J; bases not matched to a gene: 12. CDR1 and CDR2 from the germline V gene are SGHKS and YYEKEE (reference sequence). The chain's CDR3 is CASTPGQGLSDGYTF. The CDR3 DNA is TGTGCCAGCACTCCGGGACAGGGCCTATCGGATGGCTACACCTTC.

This rearrangement joins TRBV12-3 or TRBV12-4 to TRBJ2-3, with D tentatively TRBD1 (5 bases). The length of the CDR3 is 13 residues. V was shortened by 6 bases and J by 6 bases, with 13 bases between the two germline ends. The CDR3 coding sequence is TGTGCCAGCAGCTCCAGGGAAAAGGATACGCAGTATTTT. It translates to CASSSREKDTQYF.

The rearrangement joins TRBV5-1 to TRBJ1-4; 10 positions match TRBD1. The germline CDR1 and CDR2 sequences are SGHRS and YFSETQ. The CDR3 runs 16 residues. Trimming cost V 0 bases and J 3 bases; bases outside gene matches: 2. CDR3 sequence (DNA): TGCGCCAGCAGCTTGGGACAGGGGGCGGCTAATGAAAAACTGTTTTTT. Translation gives CASSLGQGAANEKLFF.

The chain has TRBV7-9 and TRBJ1-1, with D perhaps TRBD1 (6 bases). Per the germline V gene, CDR1 is SEHNR and CDR2 is FQNEAQ (reference sequence). This CDR3 comprises 15 residues. V was clipped by 4 bases and J by 0 bases, with 12 bases between them. The CDR3 nucleotides read TGTGCCAGCAGCTCCAGGGGTCCGCTGAACACTGAAGCTTTCTTT. As protein: CASSSRGPLNTEAFF.

The chain couples TRBV4-3 to TRBJ1-5; the D gene is possibly TRBD1 (6 bases). The germline V gene has CDR1 LGHNA and CDR2 YSLEER. V dropped 5 bases and J dropped 3 bases, with 14 bases sitting between them. The CDR3 is made up of 15 amino acids. CDR3 amino acids: CASSYSRGANQPQHF. Here the CDR3 DNA reads TGCGCCAGCAGCTATAGCAGGGGAGCCAATCAGCCCCAGCATTTT.

The chain couples TRBV2 to TRBJ1-1; the D gene is possibly TRBD1 (5 bases). This CDR3 has 12 residues. Germline lookup yields CDR1 SNHLY and CDR2 FYNNEI. Trimming stripped 4 bases from V and 6 bases from J, with 9 bases between. CDR3: CASSVRQSEAFF. The CDR3 bases are TGTGCCAGCAGTGTTCGACAGTCTGAAGCTTTCTTT.

This chain links TRBV19 with TRBJ2-4; D remains ambiguous. The CDR3 has 16 residues. The germline V and J ends were trimmed by 1 base and 0 bases, with 10 bases remaining between them. Germline CDR1 LNHDA, CDR2 SQIVND (reference sequence). The CDR3 sequence is CASSIVRDLAKNIQYF. The CDR3, as DNA: TGTGCCAGTAGTATAGTAAGAGATCTAGCCAAAAACATTCAGTACTTC.

The V gene is TRBV2, the J gene TRBJ1-3; unclear D gene. The V end was cut by 7 bases, the J end by 1 base, with 11 bases between. The germline CDR1 and CDR2 sequences are SNHLY and FYNNEI. The CDR3 contains 14 residues. In nucleotides, the CDR3 is TGTGCCAGCAATAGGAGGAATTCTGGAAACACCATATATTTT. Translating it yields CASNRRNSGNTIYF.

The CDR3 region has the DNA TGTGCCAGCAGCTTGGGACAGGGGGCTGTACAAGAGACCCAGTACTTC. It translates to CASSLGQGAVQETQYF. The chain employs TRBV5-4 and TRBJ2-5; 10 positions agree with TRBD1. This CDR3 comprises 16 residues. Germline V gene lookup returns CDR1 SGHNT and CDR2 YYREEE (reference sequence). V lost 0 bases, J lost 2 bases, and 4 bases stayed unmatched.

The rearrangement links TRBV10-3 to TRBJ1-2; 11 bases map to TRBD1. The CDR3 has 18 amino acids. The V and J ends lost 6 bases and 8 bases, in that order; junction bases with no gene match: 20. The germline CDR1 and CDR2 sequences are ENHRY and SYGVKD. The CDR3 DNA follows: TGTGCCATCAGAGGGAACTACACATCCCGGGACAGGGGGATGGGCTACACCTTC. Its protein product is CAIRGNYTSRDRGMGYTF.

The chain recombines TRBV21-1 with TRBJ2-1; the table's D call, TRBD1, has no DNA check behind it. TRBV21-1 is designated a pseudogene. This CDR3 is built from 14 residues. The CDR3 loop reads CASSHRGPDNEQFF. CDR3 coding DNA: TGTGCCAGCAGCCACAGGGGGCCGGACAATGAGCAGTTCTTC.

The CDR3 is CASSLVGAAEQFF. As DNA, the CDR3 is TGTGCCAGCAGCTTAGTGGGGGCCGCTGAGCAGTTCTTC. The chain carries TRBV7-3 and TRBJ2-1, with D perhaps TRBD1 (6 bases). Trimming took 2 bases from V and 9 from J, leaving 11 bases between them. Germline loops: CDR1 SGHTA, CDR2 FQGTGA. The CDR3 extends over 13 amino acids.

The gene calls are TRBV6-5 and TRBJ2-7; D is perhaps TRBD1 (6 bases). The CDR3 extends over 14 amino acids. Germline CDR1 MNHEY, CDR2 SVGAGI. With 3 bases removed from V and 1 base from J, the gap between germline ends came to 10 bases. The CDR3 protein is CASSYNRVSYEQYF. CDR3 DNA: TGTGCCAGCAGTTATAACAGGGTATCCTACGAGCAGTACTTC.

V and J are TRBV6-2 or TRBV6-3 and TRBJ2-2; perhaps TRBD2 as D (5 bases). Germline CDR1 and CDR2: MNHEY and SVGEGT. V lost 5 bases and J lost 7, with 14 bases in between. The CDR3 sequence is 14 residues long. The CDR3: CASSQLVSGGELFF. CDR3 nucleotides: TGTGCCAGCAGTCAACTAGTTTCGGGCGGGGAGCTGTTTTTT.

The rearrangement links TRBV21-1 to TRBJ2-1; the table gives TRBD2 as D, unverified against the DNA. TRBV21-1 is tagged as a pseudogene. The CDR3 totals 14 residues. DNA of the CDR3: TGTGCAAAGGGGAGACTAGCTTCCTACAATGAGCAGTTCTTC. Its translation is CAKGRLASYNEQFF.

This chain links TRBV7-2 with TRBJ2-2, with 8 bases lining up with TRBD1. The CDR3 length is 13 residues. The germline CDR1 and CDR2 sequences are SGHTA and FQGNSA. The ends lost 3 bases at V and 7 bases at J; junction bases unmatched: 1. The CDR3 DNA reads TGTGCCAGCAGCTTGACAGGGGTCGGGGAGCTGTTTTTT. The encoded protein is CASSLTGVGELFF.

This clone was picked up a small number of times. This chain links TRBV23-1 with TRBJ1-1; tentatively, D is TRBD1 (6 bases). TRBV23-1 falls under the ORF class, with uncertain function. V gave up 4 bases and J gave up 4 bases, with 19 bases separating them. The CDR3 extends over 16 amino acids. CDR3 in amino acids: CASSLKGRQGGTEAFF. CDR3 coding DNA: TGCGCCAGCAGTCTTAAGGGTCGACAAGGGGGCACTGAAGCTTTCTTT.

The chain combines TRBV18 with TRBJ1-1, with D hard to call. CDR3 length equals 13 residues. Between the trimmed V and J ends, which lost 5 bases and 1 base, there was a span of 8 bases. CDR1 is KGHSH, CDR2 LQKENI, per germline. The CDR3 is CASSFSQNTEAFF. The CDR3 DNA sequence: TGTGCCAGCTCATTCAGTCAGAACACTGAAGCTTTCTTT.

The gene calls are TRBV29-1 and TRBJ1-3; TRBD1 agrees at 8 bases. Per the germline V gene, CDR1 is SQVTM and CDR2 is ANQGSEA. Trimming at V came to 6 bases and at J to 4 bases, leaving 8 bases not matched to a gene. The CDR3 covers 14 residues. DNA of the CDR3: TGCAGCGTCCTGGACAGGGTGGCGGGAAACACCATATATTTT. Translated, it gives CSVLDRVAGNTIYF.

The rearrangement joins TRBV9 to TRBJ1-1; D may be TRBD1 (5 bases). Germline lookup yields CDR1 SGDLS and CDR2 YYNGEE. The length of the CDR3 is 14 residues. The ends were cut back, 0 bases at V and 1 base at J, with 7 bases in the middle. Here the CDR3 DNA reads TGTGCCAGCAGCGTAGGGGGGGAGAACACTGAAGCTTTCTTT. This translates into CASSVGGENTEAFF.